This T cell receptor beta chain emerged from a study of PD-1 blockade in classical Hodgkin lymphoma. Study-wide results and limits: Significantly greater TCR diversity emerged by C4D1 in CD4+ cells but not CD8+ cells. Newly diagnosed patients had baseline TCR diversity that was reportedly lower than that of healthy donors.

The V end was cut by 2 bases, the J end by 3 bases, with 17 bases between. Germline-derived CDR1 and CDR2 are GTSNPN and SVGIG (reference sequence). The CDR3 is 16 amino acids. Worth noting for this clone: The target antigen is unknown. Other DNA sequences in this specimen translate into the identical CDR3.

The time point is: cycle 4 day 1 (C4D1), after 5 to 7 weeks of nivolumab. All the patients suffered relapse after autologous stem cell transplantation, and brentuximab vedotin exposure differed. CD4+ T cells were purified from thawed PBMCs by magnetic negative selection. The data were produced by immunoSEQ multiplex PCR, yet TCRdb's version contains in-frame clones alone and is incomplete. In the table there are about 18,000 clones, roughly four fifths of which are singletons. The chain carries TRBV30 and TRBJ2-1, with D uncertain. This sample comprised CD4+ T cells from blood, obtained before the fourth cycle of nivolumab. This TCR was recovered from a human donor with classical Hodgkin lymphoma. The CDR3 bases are TGTGCCTGGAGTCGCCTTCAAATGACTCGCTACAATGAGCAGTTCTTC. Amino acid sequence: CAWSRLQMTRYNEQFF.